This TCR beta chain was obtained from a study of cytomegalovirus exposure and HLA in healthy donors. V lost 5 bases to trimming and J lost 7 bases; unmatched junction nucleotides: 16. Germline V lookup: CDR1 SGHAT, CDR2 FQNNGV. The CDR3 totals 16 residues. The study's findings and limits: Later on, a genetic analysis was performed. It linked a missense variant in DCLRE1C with V- and J-gene trimming of TCR beta. The authors enumerated roughly 160 TCR beta chains as linked to cytomegalovirus.

Concerning this clone itself: Its specificity is unknown.

The PCR used 60 Vbeta and 13 Jbeta primers. Per the authors' pipeline: Around 10 million of the about 80 million unique TCR beta chains counted in a later analysis were shared. Data came from immunoSEQ multiplex PCR; TCRdb stores just in-frame clones and leaves some out. V, J and clone size were drawn from that table, and D and trimming were deduced from the DNA. In the table there are 150,000 to 200,000 clones, roughly 85% of which are singletons. Sequencing was performed on PBMCs. This TCR was sampled from a young man in good health and CMV-seropositive. This chain connects TRBV11-2 to TRBJ2-7, with TRBD2 matching over 8 bases. The CDR3 here is CASSPQRTSSNGEQYF. CDR3 bases: TGTGCCAGCAGCCCCCAGAGGACTAGCTCCAACGGGGAGCAGTACTTC.